These 4 T cell receptor beta chains were all obtained from the same sample, sequenced in a study of CD8+ T cells in alopecia areata. Sequencing relied on a cDNA template that was reverse transcribed from extracted RNA. Sequenced by immunoSEQ multiplex PCR; TCRdb stores in-frame clones only, minus some. This sample has 90,000 to 130,000 clones, with 45% to 60% found just once. The sequencing input was NKG2D-low CD8+ T cells sorted from blood. The origin of the receptors is a human donor with alopecia areata.

The chain carries TRBV7-9 and TRBJ2-1; TRBD2 matches 8 bases. The CDR3 is 15 amino acids. J lost 3 bases, V lost 3 bases, and 4 bases had no gene match. Looked up from germline, CDR1 is SEHNR and CDR2 is FQNEAQ (reference sequence). Written as DNA, the CDR3 is TGTGCCAGCAGCTTCGGGAGGGAGGGCTACAATGAGCAGTTCTTC. Its translation is CASSFGREGYNEQFF.

CDR3 DNA: TGTGCCAGCAGCTTATTACTAGCGGACAATGAGCAGTTCTTC. It encodes CASSLLLADNEQFF. The chain links TRBV5-6 to TRBJ2-1; 8 positions agree with TRBD2. The trim removed 2 bases at V and 5 bases at J, leaving 3 bases unmatched. Germline CDR1 SGHDT, CDR2 YYEEEE. The CDR3 length is 14 residues.

This rearrangement joins TRBV2 to TRBJ2-3, with a tentative D call TRBD1 (6 bases). Germline CDR1 SNHLY, CDR2 FYNNEI. Trimming cost V 10 bases and J 0 bases, with 14 bases left between them. This CDR3 region has 14 residues. The CDR3 DNA is TGTGCCAACTTACCAGGGGATAGCACAGATACGCAGTATTTT. Residues: CANLPGDSTDTQYF.

The V and J genes are TRBV23-1 and TRBJ2-6; tentatively, D is TRBD1 (6 bases). TRBV23-1 is an ORF, and what it does is uncertain. The CDR3 loop spans 19 amino acids. Trimming shortened V by 2 bases and J by 0 bases, and 17 bases separated the two germline ends. CDR3 loop: CASSQPMGTPYSGANVLTF. CDR3 coding DNA: TGCGCCAGCAGTCAACCGATGGGGACACCCTACTCTGGGGCCAACGTCCTGACTTTC.